A single sample is the source of the 5 T cell receptor beta chains below, sequenced in a study of blood T cells in healthy people across ages. A second PCR of roughly 7 to 11 cycles used a sample-barcoded 5' primer and a J-beta primer mix. TCRdb reanalysed the 5' RACE reads using MiXCR and keeps one entry per CDR3 protein. The sample gives roughly 2 million distinct CDR3 sequences, 40% to 55% of which show up once; less than 2.5% is in the top ten. Sequencing was done on a sample of blood. The origin of the receptors is a woman in her forties in good health.

The chain is built from TRBV7-8 and TRBJ2-5; 9 bases are shared with TRBD2. This CDR3 region has 14 residues. Germline V gene sequence: CDR1 SGHVS, CDR2 FQNEAQ. V lost 5 bases and J lost 9; bases outside the gene matches: 10. For the CDR3, the DNA is TGTGCCAGCAGCCGCGGGGGGGCTGATCGGGCCCAGTACTTC. Residues: CASSRGGADRAQYF.

The chain combines TRBV28 with TRBJ1-2; 9 nucleotides agree with TRBD1. CDR1 MDHEN and CDR2 SYDVKM come from the germline V gene. Unmatched junction bases numbered 11, after V lost 7 bases and J lost 8 bases. CDR3 size: 14 residues. DNA of the CDR3: TGTGCCAGCAACCAGGGACAGGGCACCGGGGGCTACACCTTC. Translated: CASNQGQGTGGYTF.

J is TRBJ2-3 and V is TRBV6-2 or TRBV6-3; D ambiguous. Germline V gene lookup returns CDR1 MNHEY and CDR2 SVGEGT. This CDR3 has 16 amino acids. Trimming removed 5 bases from V and 1 base from J, with 16 bases in between. The CDR3 spells CASSPGSRSGTDTQYF. CDR3 DNA: TGTGCCAGCAGTCCCGGCAGCCGTAGTGGCACAGATACGCAGTATTTT.

The rearrangement links TRBV20-1 to TRBJ1-2; 7 bases map to TRBD1. Germline V gene sequence: CDR1 DFQATT, CDR2 SNEGSKA (reference sequence). The CDR3 covers 14 residues. J gave up 5 bases and V 6 bases, and 12 bases lay outside the gene matches. CDR3 sequence: CSAHPGQQSYGYTF. The CDR3 DNA reads TGCAGTGCGCACCCGGGACAGCAGTCGTATGGCTACACCTTC.

This clonotype was counted between two and nine times. The chain employs TRBV4-2 and TRBJ2-7; TRBD1 agrees at 12 bases. The germline V gene encodes CDR1 LGHNA and CDR2 YNFKEQ. V lost 4 bases, J lost 5 bases, and 9 bases stayed unmatched. The CDR3 contains 16 residues. The CDR3: CASSRTGQGAMNEQYF. CDR3 in DNA: TGTGCCAGCAGCCGAACGGGACAGGGGGCGATGAACGAGCAGTACTTC.